This T cell receptor beta chain is drawn from a study of neurological immune-mediated disorders. Study observations and caveats: HTLV-1-associated myelopathy showed the most TCR clonal expansion; multiple sclerosis the least, below healthy controls. Private repertoires in all groups were suggested, as expanded clones shared no CDR3 amino acid sequences across subjects.

It was blood bank volunteers in Maryland, USA who made up the healthy controls. One entry per CDR3 protein, called by TCRdb with MiXCR from the 5' RACE reads. The table includes tens of thousands of distinct CDR3 sequences, roughly 15% detected once. Per the germline V gene, CDR1 is SGHRS and CDR2 is YFSETQ. V lost 0 bases, J lost 1 base, and 17 bases lay in between. The CDR3 runs 18 residues. Many counts were recorded for this clonotype. Its antigen is unknown. This clonotype originated in a woman in her thirties or forties in good health. Sequences were obtained from PBMCs. The genes are TRBV5-1 and TRBJ2-4; tentatively, D is TRBD2 (6 bases). The CDR3 DNA is TGCGCCAGCAGCTTGGGGCTAGGACGGGAGAGGGCCAAAAACATTCAGTACTTC. As protein: CASSLGLGRERAKNIQYF.